This TCR beta chain emerged from a study of response to subunit inactivated influenza vaccine. Points from the study as a whole: The authors offered the suggestion that each seasonal influenza vaccination recruits few new T cells.

CDR1 and CDR2 from the germline V gene are SGHRS and YFSETQ. V lost 2 bases and J lost 0, with 9 bases in between. The CDR3 is 15 residues long. TCRdb reprocessed the RT-PCR reads with MiXCR, giving one entry per CDR3 protein. Among about 520,000 distinct CDR3 sequences listed, 25% were seen once. Concerning this clonotype: No antigen is known for it.

The chain combines TRBV5-1 with TRBJ1-5; D is perhaps TRBD1 (5 bases). This receptor was obtained from a man between 45 and 60 years old who received an inactivated influenza vaccine. The input for sequencing was CD4+ T cells sorted from PBMCs, taken around 5 days after vaccination. The CDR3 spells CASSLSGASNQPQHF. In nucleotides, the CDR3 is TGCGCCAGCAGCTTATCCGGGGCTAGCAATCAGCCCCAGCATTTT.